This T cell receptor beta chain was found in a study of blood T cell repertoires in COVID-19. Across the whole study: Acute and convalescent COVID-19 specimens originated in the United States, Italy and Spain. PBMCs, B-cell-depleted T cells, or T cells were the source of the cDNA or gDNA that made up the material.

Per the original methods: Quantification of nucleated cells was approximated via reference gene primer amplification. Profiling relied on immunoSEQ multiplex PCR, and the TCRdb table lists in-frame clones only, not all of them. V, J and clone size derive from that table, while D and trimming were established from the DNA sequence. The table lists about 100,000 clones, roughly 86% of them singletons. The V and J ends lost 2 bases and 5 bases respectively, with 12 bases between them. The CDR3 is 13 amino acids. Looked up from germline, CDR1 is GTSNPN and CDR2 is SVGIG (reference sequence). The sample was peripheral blood. The J gene is TRBJ1-2, the V gene TRBV30; weak D call: TRBD1 (5 bases). This TCR was sampled from a woman aged 55-75 years in a cohort sampled during active or convalescent COVID-19. Here the CDR3 DNA reads TGTGCCTGGAGTCGACAGCCCGAGTATGGCTACACCTTC. It encodes CAWSRQPEYGYTF.